This T cell receptor beta chain was identified in a study of blood T cell repertoires in COVID-19. Per germline, CDR1 LNHDA and CDR2 SQIVND (reference sequence). There are 16 residues in the CDR3. V gave up 9 bases and J gave up 4 bases; unmatched junction bases: 14. Libraries were prepared by immunoSEQ multiplex PCR; TCRdb keeps only in-frame clonotypes and omits some of them. The table has about 76,000 clones, 70% to 90% seen once. The receptor's source is a human donor in a cohort sampled during active COVID-19. The rearrangement joins TRBV19 to TRBJ2-3; 9 nucleotides agree with TRBD1. The specimen sequenced was peripheral blood. CDR3 bases: TGTGCCAGCATGTCCCCGGGGACAGGGAGCGCAGATACGCAGTATTTT. Its translation: CASMSPGTGSADTQYF. Based on the CDR3 plus reference TRBV19 and TRBJ2-3, the full variable domain is DGGITQSPKYLFRKEGQNVTLSCEQNLNHDAMYWYRQDPGQGLRLIYYSQIVNDFQKGDIAEGYSVSREKKESFPLTVTSAQKNPTAFYLCASMSPGTGSADTQYFGPGTRLTVL.